Sequencing of this T cell receptor (beta chain) was carried out in a study of OX40 agonist ivuxolimab in advanced cancers. Turning to the overall study: Ivuxolimab was an agonistic, fully human IgG2 monoclonal antibody directed against OX40 (CD134), a costimulatory receptor. Intravenous ivuxolimab was administered to patients every 2 weeks at six dose levels: 0.01, 0.1, 0.3, 1.5, 3 and 10 mg/kg. The paper covers the monotherapy dose-escalation part of the phase I ivuxolimab trial, which included N ≈ 50 patients. Patients were allowed to have had prior anti-PD-1, anti-PD-L1 or anti-CTLA-4 therapy, and approximately 40% of the dose-escalation patients had previously received checkpoint inhibitors. Three dose-escalation patients achieved partial responses, one with hepatocellular carcinoma and two with cutaneous melanoma. In the dose-escalation cohort, 82.7% of patients were male, and the mean age was roughly 60 years, with a range of about 23 to 85. Peripheral TCRbeta sequencing was intended to test whether TCR sequence diversity was altered and clonal T-cell expansion was caused by ivuxolimab. Among the approximately 50 dose-escalation patients, about 20 had hepatocellular carcinoma, around 15 melanoma, 9 renal cell carcinoma and 9 head and neck cancer.

General findings and caveats noted by the study authors: Which antigens the clonally expanded peripheral T cells were specific for was not determined. Clonal expansion of both CD4+ and CD8+ blood T cells was observed from baseline to week 6 at doses 0.1 to 3.0 mg/kg. In the 0.1-3.0 mg/kg groups, partial responders were among the patients with the lowest normalized peripheral clonal expansion, particularly in CD8+ T cells. Low levels of normalized T-cell clonal expansion were also shown by some nonresponding patients. After ivuxolimab, CD8+ T cells had more expanded clones than CD4+ T cells on average.

With respect to this clone: Its cognate antigen has yet to be identified. The record has no base qualities; no much larger clone is one base away.

For sequencing of the TCRbeta CDR3 region, genomic DNA was extracted from the sorted cells. The immunoSEQ Assay was used for sequencing of TCRbeta CDR3 regions. Held by TCRdb, this immuneACCESS table contains in-frame sequences only and omits some clones. Under half of the omission traces to an unresolved V gene where checked; the cause of the rest is unknown. The table for this sample lists 25,000 to 35,000 clones; roughly 80% of them were counted only once. Of the sample, 20% to 25% falls within the top ten clones. Patients with a history of autoimmune disease or receiving systemic immunosuppression were excluded from the trial. Peripheral blood for TCR sequencing was collected from all dose cohorts at baseline, on cycle 4 day 1, and on cycle 7 day 1. Samples came from an open-label, multicenter, first-in-human phase I dose-escalation trial of ivuxolimab. Adults with locally advanced or metastatic melanoma, renal cell carcinoma, hepatocellular carcinoma or head and neck squamous cell carcinoma were enrolled in the trial. CD4+ and CD8+ T cells were sorted separately from peripheral blood before TCR sequencing.

The CDR3 covers 13 residues, taking in both the cysteine and the phenylalanine. The DNA shown is the 39-base CDR3, in frame from base 1. CDR1 is given as SQVTM and CDR2 as ANQGSEA, both from the germline V gene. V loses 4 bases at its end and J loses 7 bases; junction bases beyond the gene matches: 6. The V and J genes are TRBV29-1 and TRBJ1-1, with 10 bases matching TRBD1. The material was CD4+ or CD8+ T cells sorted from blood, obtained in a trial of the OX40 agonist ivuxolimab. The TCR was taken from an adult with an advanced solid tumor such as melanoma, head and neck, liver or kidney cancer. CDR3 region: CSVGTGGEIEAFF. The DNA is TGCAGCGTTGGGACAGGGGGAGAGATTGAAGCTTTCTTT.